The present T cell receptor beta chain was sequenced within a study of T cells in Graves' hyperthyroidism and ophthalmopathy. This clonotype was counted between two and nine times. RNA transcripts served as the template for amplifying TCR beta CDR3 regions. The study used the HTBI primer set for a first-round RT-PCR of the TCR CDR3. From the multiplex PCR reads, TCRdb called clonotypes with MiXCR, one entry per CDR3 protein. Among approximately 400,000 distinct CDR3 sequences, just under 15% were seen once, and the ten largest hold over 25%. The CDR3 is made up of 17 amino acids. The V end was cut by 1 base, the J end by 2 bases, with 12 bases between. Germline CDR1 is LGHDT and CDR2 is YNNKEL (reference sequence).

This receptor was identified in a woman aged 25 to 39 with Graves' hyperthyroidism. Material for sequencing was blood. The genes are TRBV3-1 and TRBJ1-6, with D possibly being TRBD1 (5 bases). CDR3 sequence: CASSQAVGATYNSPLHF. CDR3 nucleotide sequence: TGTGCCAGCAGCCAAGCAGTAGGGGCAACCTATAATTCACCCCTCCACTTT.